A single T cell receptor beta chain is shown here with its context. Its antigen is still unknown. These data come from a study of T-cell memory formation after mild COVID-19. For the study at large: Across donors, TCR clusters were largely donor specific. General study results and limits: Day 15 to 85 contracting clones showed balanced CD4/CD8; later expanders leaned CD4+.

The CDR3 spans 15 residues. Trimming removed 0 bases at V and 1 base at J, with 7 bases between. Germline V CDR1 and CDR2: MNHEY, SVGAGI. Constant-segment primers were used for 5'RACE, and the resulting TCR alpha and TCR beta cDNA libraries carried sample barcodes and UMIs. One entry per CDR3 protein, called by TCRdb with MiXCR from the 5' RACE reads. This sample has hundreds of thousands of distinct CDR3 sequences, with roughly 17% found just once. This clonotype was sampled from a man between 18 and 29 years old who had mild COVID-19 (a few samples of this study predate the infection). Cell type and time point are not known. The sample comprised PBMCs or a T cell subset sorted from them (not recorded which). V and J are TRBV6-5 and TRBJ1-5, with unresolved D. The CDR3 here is CASSYSAASNQPQHF. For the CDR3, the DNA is TGTGCCAGCAGTTACTCCGCGGCAAGCAATCAGCCCCAGCATTTT.